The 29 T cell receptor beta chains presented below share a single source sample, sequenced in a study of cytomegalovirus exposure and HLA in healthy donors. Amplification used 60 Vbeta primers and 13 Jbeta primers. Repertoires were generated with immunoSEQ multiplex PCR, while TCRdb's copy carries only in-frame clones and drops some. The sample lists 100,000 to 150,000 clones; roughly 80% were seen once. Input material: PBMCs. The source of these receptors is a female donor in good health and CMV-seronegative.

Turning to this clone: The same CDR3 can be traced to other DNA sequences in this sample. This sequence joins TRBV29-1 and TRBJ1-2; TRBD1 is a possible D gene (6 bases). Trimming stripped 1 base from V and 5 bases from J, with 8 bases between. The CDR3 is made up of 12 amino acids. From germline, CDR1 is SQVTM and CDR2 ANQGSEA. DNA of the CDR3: TGCAGCGTTGAAGTAGGGGGTTATGGCTACACCTTC. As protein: CSVEVGGYGYTF.

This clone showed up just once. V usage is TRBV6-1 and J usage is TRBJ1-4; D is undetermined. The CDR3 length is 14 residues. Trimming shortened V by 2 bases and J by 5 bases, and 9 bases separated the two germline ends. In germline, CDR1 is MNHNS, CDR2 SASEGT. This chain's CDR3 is CASSELASNEKLFF. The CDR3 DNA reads TGTGCCAGCAGTGAACTAGCCTCAAATGAAAAACTGTTTTTT.

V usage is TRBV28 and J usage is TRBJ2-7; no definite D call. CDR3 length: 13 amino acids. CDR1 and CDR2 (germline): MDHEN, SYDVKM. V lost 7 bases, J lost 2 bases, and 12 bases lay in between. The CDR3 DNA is TGTGCCAGCATAAGGAGCACCCCCTACGAGCAGTACTTC. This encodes CASIRSTPYEQYF.

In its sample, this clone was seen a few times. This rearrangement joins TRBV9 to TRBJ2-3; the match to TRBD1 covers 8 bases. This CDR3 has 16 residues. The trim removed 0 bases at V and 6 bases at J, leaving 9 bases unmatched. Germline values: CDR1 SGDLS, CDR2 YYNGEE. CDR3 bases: TGTGCCAGCAGCGTAGAAGGTTTCTCAGGGGGCGATACGCAGTATTTT. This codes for CASSVEGFSGGDTQYF. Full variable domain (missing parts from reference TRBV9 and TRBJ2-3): DSGVTQTPKHLITATGQRVTLRCSPRSGDLSVYWYQQSLDQGLQFLIQYYNGEERAKGNILERFSAQQFPDLHSELNLSSLELGDSALYFCASSVEGFSGGDTQYFGPGTRLTVL.

CDR3 sequence (DNA): TGTGCCAGCACCATAGCGGGAGGCAATGAGCAGTTCTTC. This translates into CASTIAGGNEQFF. The V gene is TRBV6-5, the J gene TRBJ2-1, with TRBD2 matching 10 bases. V lost 7 bases, J lost 6 bases, and 3 bases stayed unmatched. The CDR3 covers 13 residues. Germline V gene lookup returns CDR1 MNHEY and CDR2 SVGAGI.

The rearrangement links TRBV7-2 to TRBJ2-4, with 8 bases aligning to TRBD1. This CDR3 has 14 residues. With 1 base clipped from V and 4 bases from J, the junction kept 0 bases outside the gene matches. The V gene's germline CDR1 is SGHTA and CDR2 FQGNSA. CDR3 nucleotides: TGTGCCAGCAGCTTAGGACAGGGGAAAAACATTCAGTACTTC. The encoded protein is CASSLGQGKNIQYF. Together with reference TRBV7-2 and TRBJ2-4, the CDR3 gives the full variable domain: GAGVSQSPSNKVTEKGKDVELRCDPISGHTALYWYRQSLGQGLEFLIYFQGNSAPDKSGLPSDRFSAERTGGSVSTLTIQRTQQEDSAVYLCASSLGQGKNIQYFGAGTRLSVL.

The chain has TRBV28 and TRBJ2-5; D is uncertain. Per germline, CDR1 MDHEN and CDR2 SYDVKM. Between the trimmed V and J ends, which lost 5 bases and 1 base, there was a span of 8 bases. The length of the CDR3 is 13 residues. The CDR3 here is CASSRAIQETQYF. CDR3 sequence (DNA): TGTGCCAGCAGTCGCGCCATCCAAGAGACCCAGTACTTC.

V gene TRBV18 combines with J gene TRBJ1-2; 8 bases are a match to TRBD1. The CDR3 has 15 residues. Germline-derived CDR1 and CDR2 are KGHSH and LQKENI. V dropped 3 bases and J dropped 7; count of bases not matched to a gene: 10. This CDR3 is CASSPTTQGARGYTF. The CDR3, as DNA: TGTGCCAGCTCACCTACGACCCAGGGGGCACGTGGCTACACCTTC.

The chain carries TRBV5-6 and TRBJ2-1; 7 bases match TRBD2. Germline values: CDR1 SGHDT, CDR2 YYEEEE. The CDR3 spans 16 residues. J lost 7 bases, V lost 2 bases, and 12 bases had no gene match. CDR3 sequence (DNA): TGTGCCAGCAGCTTCCGGTGGACTAGTATGTGGAATGAGCAGTTCTTC. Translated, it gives CASSFRWTSMWNEQFF.

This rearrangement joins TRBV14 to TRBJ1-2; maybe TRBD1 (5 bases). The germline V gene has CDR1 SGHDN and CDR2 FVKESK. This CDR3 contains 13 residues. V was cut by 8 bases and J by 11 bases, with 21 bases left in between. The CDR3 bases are TGTGCCAGCTCCCAAGCCGGGGGAAACCGGTACACCTTC. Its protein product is CASSQAGGNRYTF.

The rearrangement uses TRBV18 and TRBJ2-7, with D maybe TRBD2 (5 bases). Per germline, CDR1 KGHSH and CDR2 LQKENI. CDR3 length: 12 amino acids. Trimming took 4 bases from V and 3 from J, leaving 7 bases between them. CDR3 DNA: TGTGCCAGCTCACAGGGAGACTACGAGCAGTACTTC. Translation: CASSQGDYEQYF.

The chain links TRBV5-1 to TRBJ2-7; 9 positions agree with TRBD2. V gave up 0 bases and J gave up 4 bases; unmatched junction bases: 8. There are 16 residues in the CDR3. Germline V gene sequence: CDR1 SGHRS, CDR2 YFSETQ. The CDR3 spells CASSLAETSGSYEQYF. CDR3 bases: TGCGCCAGCAGCTTGGCCGAAACTAGCGGGTCGTACGAGCAGTACTTC.

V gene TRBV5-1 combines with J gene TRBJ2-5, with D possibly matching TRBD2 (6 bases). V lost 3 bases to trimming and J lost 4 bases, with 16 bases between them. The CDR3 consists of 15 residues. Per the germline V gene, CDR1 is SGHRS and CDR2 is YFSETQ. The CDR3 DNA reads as TGCGCCAGCAGCTCAATGACTAGTCATGGAGAGACCCAGTACTTC. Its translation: CASSSMTSHGETQYF. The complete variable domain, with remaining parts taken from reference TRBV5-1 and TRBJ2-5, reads KAGVTQTPRYLIKTRGQQVTLSCSPISGHRSVSWYQQTPGQGLQFLFEYFSETQRNKGNFPGRFSGRQFSNSRSEMNVSTLELGDSALYLCASSSMTSHGETQYFGPGTRLLVL.

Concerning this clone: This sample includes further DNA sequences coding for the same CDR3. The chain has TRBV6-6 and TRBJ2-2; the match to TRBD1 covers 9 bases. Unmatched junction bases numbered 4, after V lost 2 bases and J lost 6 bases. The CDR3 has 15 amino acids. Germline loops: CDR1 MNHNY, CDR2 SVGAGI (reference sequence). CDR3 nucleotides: TGTGCCAGCAGTTACCAGGGACAGGGCGCCGGGGAGCTGTTTTTT. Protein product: CASSYQGQGAGELFF.

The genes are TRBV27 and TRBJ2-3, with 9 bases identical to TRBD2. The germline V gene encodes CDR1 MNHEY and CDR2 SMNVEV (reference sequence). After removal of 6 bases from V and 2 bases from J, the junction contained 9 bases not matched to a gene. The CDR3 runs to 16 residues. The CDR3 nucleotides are TGTGCCAGCAGCTCTTTCCTAGCGGGGTCCACAGATACGCAGTATTTT. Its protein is CASSSFLAGSTDTQYF.

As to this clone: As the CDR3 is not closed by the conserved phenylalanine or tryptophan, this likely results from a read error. CDR3 sequence (DNA): TGTGCCAGCAGCCCACTTGCCCAGGCGTCCACCTACGAGCAGTACATC. It codes for CASSPLAQASTYEQYI. The rearrangement links TRBV9 to TRBJ2-7; D is ambiguous. Between the trimmed V and J ends, which lost 4 bases and 2 bases, there was a span of 19 bases. Germline lookup yields CDR1 SGDLS and CDR2 YYNGEE. CDR3 length: 16 amino acids.

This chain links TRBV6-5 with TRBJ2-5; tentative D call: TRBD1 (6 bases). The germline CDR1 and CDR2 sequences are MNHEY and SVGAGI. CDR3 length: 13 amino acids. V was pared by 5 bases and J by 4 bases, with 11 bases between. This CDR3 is CASSHRERETQYF. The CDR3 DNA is TGTGCCAGCAGTCACAGGGAAAGAGAGACCCAGTACTTC.

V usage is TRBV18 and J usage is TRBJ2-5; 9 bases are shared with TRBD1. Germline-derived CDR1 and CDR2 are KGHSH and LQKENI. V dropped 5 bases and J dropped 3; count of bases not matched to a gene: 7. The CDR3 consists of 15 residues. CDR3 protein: CASSAFRDREETQYF. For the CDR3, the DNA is TGTGCCAGCTCAGCCTTCCGGGACAGGGAAGAGACCCAGTACTTC.

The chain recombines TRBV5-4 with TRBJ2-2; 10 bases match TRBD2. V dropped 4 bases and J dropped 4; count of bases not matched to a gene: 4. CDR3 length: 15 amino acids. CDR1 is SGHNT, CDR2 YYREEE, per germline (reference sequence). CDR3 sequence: CASSVPSGGTGELFF. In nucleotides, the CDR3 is TGTGCCAGCAGCGTTCCTAGCGGGGGCACCGGGGAGCTGTTTTTT.

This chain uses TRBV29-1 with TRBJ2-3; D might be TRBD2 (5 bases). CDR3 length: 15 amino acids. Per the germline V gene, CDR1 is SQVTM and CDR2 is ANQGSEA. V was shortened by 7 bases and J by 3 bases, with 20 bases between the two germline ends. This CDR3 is CSAGWPPRGTDTQYF. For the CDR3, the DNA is TGCAGCGCCGGATGGCCTCCCCGGGGAACAGATACGCAGTATTTT.

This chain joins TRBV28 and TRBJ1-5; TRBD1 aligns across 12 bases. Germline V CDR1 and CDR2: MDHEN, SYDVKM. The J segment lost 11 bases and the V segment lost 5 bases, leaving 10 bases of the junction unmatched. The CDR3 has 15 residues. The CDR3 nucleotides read TGTGCCAGCAGTCCCGGGACAGGGGGCCCCTCGGCCCAGCATTTT. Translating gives CASSPGTGGPSAQHF.

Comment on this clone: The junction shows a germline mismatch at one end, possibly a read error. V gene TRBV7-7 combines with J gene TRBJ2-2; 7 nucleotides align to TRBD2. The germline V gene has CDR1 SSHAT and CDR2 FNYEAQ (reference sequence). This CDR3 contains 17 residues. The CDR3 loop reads CASSLNIGLANTGELFF. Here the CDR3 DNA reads TGTGCTAGCAGCTTAAACATCGGACTAGCGAACACCGGGGAGCTGTTTTTT. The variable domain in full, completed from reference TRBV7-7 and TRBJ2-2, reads GAGVSQSPRYKVTKRGQDVTLRCDPISSHATLYWYQQALGQGPEFLTYFNYEAQPDKSGLPSDRFSAERPEGSISTLTIQRTEQRDSAMYRCASSLNIGLANTGELFFGEGSRLTVL.

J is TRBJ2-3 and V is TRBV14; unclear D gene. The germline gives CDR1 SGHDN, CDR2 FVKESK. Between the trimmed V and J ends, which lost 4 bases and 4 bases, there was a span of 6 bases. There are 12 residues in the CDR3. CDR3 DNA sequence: TGTGCCAGCAGCCCGTCCTCAGATACGCAGTATTTT. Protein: CASSPSSDTQYF.

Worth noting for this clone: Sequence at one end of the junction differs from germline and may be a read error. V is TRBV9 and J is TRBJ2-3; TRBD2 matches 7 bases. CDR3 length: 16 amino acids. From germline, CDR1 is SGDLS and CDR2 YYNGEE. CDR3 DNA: TGTGCCAGCAGCGTAGCTGGCGGGGGAAGCACAGATACACAGTATTTT. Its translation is CASSVAGGGSTDTQYF.

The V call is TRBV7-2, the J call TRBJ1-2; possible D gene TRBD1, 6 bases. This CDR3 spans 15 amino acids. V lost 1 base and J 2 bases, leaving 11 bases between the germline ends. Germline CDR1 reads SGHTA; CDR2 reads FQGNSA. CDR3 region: CASSLGVRGNYGYTF. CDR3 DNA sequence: TGTGCCAGCAGCTTAGGCGTCAGGGGAAACTATGGCTACACCTTC.

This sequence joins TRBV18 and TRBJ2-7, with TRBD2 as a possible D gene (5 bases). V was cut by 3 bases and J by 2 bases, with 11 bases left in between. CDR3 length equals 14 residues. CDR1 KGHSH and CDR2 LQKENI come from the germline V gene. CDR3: CASSPVRDTYEQYF. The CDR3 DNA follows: TGTGCCAGCTCACCCGTCCGGGATACCTACGAGCAGTACTTC.

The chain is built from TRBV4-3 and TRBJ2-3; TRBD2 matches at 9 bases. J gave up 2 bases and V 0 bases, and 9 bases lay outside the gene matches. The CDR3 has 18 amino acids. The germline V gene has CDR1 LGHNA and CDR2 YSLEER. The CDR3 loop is CASSQESPGGRVTDTQYF. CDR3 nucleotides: TGCGCCAGCAGCCAAGAGTCACCCGGCGGGAGGGTCACAGATACGCAGTATTTT.

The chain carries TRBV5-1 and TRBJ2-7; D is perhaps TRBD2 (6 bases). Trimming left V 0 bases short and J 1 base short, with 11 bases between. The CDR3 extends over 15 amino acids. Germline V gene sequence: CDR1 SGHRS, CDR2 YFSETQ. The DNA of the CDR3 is TGCGCCAGCAGCTTGGTTGGCGGGATGTCCTACGAGCAGTACTTC. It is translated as CASSLVGGMSYEQYF.

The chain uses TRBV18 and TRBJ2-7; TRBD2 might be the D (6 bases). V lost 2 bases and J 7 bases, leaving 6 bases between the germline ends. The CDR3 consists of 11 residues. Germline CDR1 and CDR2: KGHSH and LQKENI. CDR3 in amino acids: CASSPAGEQYF. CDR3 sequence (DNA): TGTGCCAGCTCACCAGCGGGGGAGCAGTACTTC.